This record covers a single T cell receptor (beta chain). The length of the CDR3 is 13 residues. CDR1 is MGHRA and CDR2 is YSYEKL in the germline V gene. Trimming stripped 6 bases from V and 7 bases from J, with 12 bases between. Only in-frame clones appear in the TCRdb table, and some are missing; sequencing was by immunoSEQ multiplex PCR. Of 81,000 or so clones in the sample, roughly 91% are singletons; the top ten hold approximately 0.43%. The record originates from a study of OX40 agonist ivuxolimab in advanced cancers. The specimen was CD4+ or CD8+ T cells sorted from blood, collected in a trial of the OX40 agonist ivuxolimab. This receptor was identified in an adult with an advanced solid tumor such as melanoma, head and neck, liver or kidney cancer. The J gene is TRBJ1-4, the V gene TRBV4-1, with D uncertain. The CDR3 DNA reads TGCGCCAGCAGTTCGGGCCATGGTGAAAAACTGTTTTTT. Residues: CASSSGHGEKLFF.